This T cell receptor (beta chain) was recovered during a study of cytomegalovirus exposure and HLA in healthy donors. Study-wide background: A data release that came early held roughly 85 million unique TCRs from HLA-typed donors.

The CDR3 consists of 13 residues. The V and J ends lost 5 bases and 8 bases respectively, with 13 bases between them. The germline CDR1 and CDR2 sequences are MNHEY and SMNVEV (reference sequence). Study-wide findings and caveats: Later analysis identified several of the most significant clusters that appeared linked to common viral pathogens.

The PCR had 60 Vbeta and 13 Jbeta primers. Clones were sequenced by immunoSEQ multiplex PCR, and TCRdb holds only the in-frame ones, with some missing. The specimen's table records roughly 53,000 clones. Concerning this clone itself: Its antigen is currently unknown.

The V gene is TRBV27, the J gene TRBJ2-1, with unresolved D. Sequenced material: PBMCs. This sequence was found in a man aged 18 to 30 in good health and CMV-seropositive. The CDR3 region has the DNA TGTGCCAGCAGTCCTTTCGGGTATTATGAGCAGTTCTTC. Its protein is CASSPFGYYEQFF.